The 18 T cell receptor beta chains given below trace back to one sample, sequenced in a study of T cells in Graves' hyperthyroidism and ophthalmopathy. Authors of the study amplified TCR beta CDR3 regions from RNA transcripts. Initially, a first-round RT-PCR of the TCR CDR3 employed the HTBI primer set. Each CDR3 protein is one row after TCRdb ran MiXCR on the multiplex PCR reads. There are 200,000 to 250,000 distinct CDR3 sequences in the sample; roughly 17% occur only once, and 50% lies in the top ten. The sequencing sample was made of blood. Receptors were obtained from a man aged 50 or older with Graves' hyperthyroidism.

In this sample, this clonotype turned up many times. The gene calls are TRBV27 and TRBJ2-7, with D tentatively TRBD1 (5 bases). Germline assignment: CDR1 MNHEY and CDR2 SMNVEV (reference sequence). With 0 bases removed from V and 1 base from J, the gap between germline ends came to 16 bases. The CDR3 is made up of 17 amino acids. CDR3 amino acids: CASSLSLPETVSYEQYF. CDR3 nucleotide sequence: TGTGCCAGCAGTTTATCGCTTCCTGAGACAGTTTCCTACGAGCAGTACTTC.

This clonotype was observed a handful of times. This chain uses TRBV7-8 with TRBJ2-7, with 10 nucleotides matching TRBD2. The CDR3 runs 16 residues. After removal of 5 bases from V and 4 bases from J, the junction contained 11 bases not matched to a gene. Germline V gives CDR1 SGHVS, CDR2 FQNEAQ. The CDR3 is CASSPRSSGSNYEQYF. As DNA, the CDR3 is TGTGCCAGCAGCCCCCGGTCTAGCGGGAGCAATTACGAGCAGTACTTC. Complete variable domain (other parts from reference TRBV7-8 and TRBJ2-7): GAGVSQSPRYKVAKRGQDVALRCDPISGHVSLFWYQQALGQGPEFLTYFQNEAQLDKSGLPSDRFFAERPEGSVSTLKIQRTQQEDSAVYLCASSPRSSGSNYEQYFGPGTRLTVT.

This clonotype occurred many times. The chain employs TRBV7-6 and TRBJ2-7, with D uncertain. The CDR3 runs to 14 residues. Germline CDR1 is SGHVS and CDR2 is FNYEAQ. Trimming removed 1 base from V and 2 bases from J, with 9 bases in between. The CDR3 region is CASSLEKATYEQYF. DNA for the CDR3: TGTGCCAGCAGCTTAGAAAAGGCTACCTACGAGCAGTACTTC.

This clonotype occurred many times. The J gene is TRBJ2-2, the V gene TRBV27, with 7 bases matching TRBD1. The CDR3 sequence is 17 residues long. J gave up 0 bases and V 6 bases, and 10 bases lay outside the gene matches. Germline-derived CDR1 and CDR2 are MNHEY and SMNVEV (reference sequence). The chain's CDR3 is CASSVTGKFANTGELFF. CDR3 sequence (DNA): TGTGCCAGCAGCGTGACAGGGAAGTTCGCGAACACCGGGGAGCTGTTTTTT.

This clonotype occurred many times. The rearrangement links TRBV12-3 or TRBV12-4 to TRBJ2-4; D is uncertain. The CDR3 totals 14 residues. Trimming left V 5 bases short and J 6 bases short, with 14 bases between. The DNA of the CDR3 is TGTGCCAGCAGTCCTTCCCCATTGGGAAACATTCAGTACTTC. This encodes CASSPSPLGNIQYF.

This clonotype was counted many times. The V gene is TRBV20-1, the J gene TRBJ2-3; TRBD2 matches 10 bases. The CDR3 sequence is 18 residues long. Germline-derived CDR1 and CDR2 are DFQATT and SNEGSKA (reference sequence). The junction had 12 bases not matched to a gene; V was cut back by 0 bases and J by 3 bases. For the CDR3, the DNA is TGCAGTGCTAGAGATAGGGAACTAGCGGGATGGGGGACAGATACGCAGTATTTT. Its protein product is CSARDRELAGWGTDTQYF.

This sequence joins TRBV6-2 or TRBV6-3 and TRBJ2-7, with 9 bases lining up with TRBD2. CDR1 MNHEY and CDR2 SVGEGT come from the germline V gene. V was clipped by 5 bases and J by 0 bases; unmatched bases: 5. This CDR3 region has 15 residues. This chain's CDR3 is CASSRSSGISYEQYF. The CDR3 coding sequence is TGTGCCAGCAGTCGTTCTAGCGGGATCTCCTACGAGCAGTACTTC.

This clonotype has ten or more counts. The CDR3 loop reads CASSDIQGPRAKNIQYF. Written as DNA, the CDR3 is TGTGCCAGCAGTGACATACAGGGACCTAGGGCCAAAAACATTCAGTACTTC. V gene TRBV28 combines with J gene TRBJ2-4; maybe TRBD1 (6 bases). The V end lost 5 bases, the J end lost 1 base, and 18 bases lay between the germline ends. Germline V gene lookup returns CDR1 MDHEN and CDR2 SYDVKM. The CDR3 spans 17 residues.

The rearrangement uses TRBV20-1 and TRBJ1-1; TRBD1 might be the D (5 bases). The CDR3 runs to 14 residues. The germline V gene encodes CDR1 DFQATT and CDR2 SNEGSKA (reference sequence). The V and J ends lost 3 bases and 4 bases respectively, with 15 bases between them. The CDR3 sequence: CSASPWGVGTEAFF. CDR3 DNA: TGCAGTGCTAGCCCCTGGGGGGTGGGCACTGAAGCTTTCTTT.

This clonotype has a handful of counts. The V call is TRBV12-3 or TRBV12-4, the J call TRBJ2-1; 8 bases are shared with TRBD2. This CDR3 is 16 amino acids long. V shed 4 bases and J 0 bases; nucleotides not matched to a gene: 5. This chain's CDR3 is CASSSLAGSSYNEQFF. CDR3 DNA sequence: TGTGCCAGCAGTTCCTTAGCGGGAAGCTCCTACAATGAGCAGTTCTTC.

This clonotype was detected many times. The chain combines TRBV7-6 with TRBJ2-7; no reliable D call. V shed 5 bases and J shed 6 bases, with 14 bases lying between them. Germline CDR1 reads SGHVS; CDR2 reads FNYEAQ. The CDR3 totals 13 residues. Here the CDR3 reads CASSMSPNGEQYF. The CDR3 region has the DNA TGTGCCAGCAGCATGAGCCCCAACGGCGAGCAGTACTTC.

This clonotype was recorded many times. The rearrangement uses TRBV5-6 and TRBJ2-3; D may be TRBD1 or TRBD2 (5 bases each). The CDR3 contains 14 residues. Germline V gene data show CDR1 as SGHDT and CDR2 as YYEEEE. The germline V and J ends were trimmed by 4 bases and 4 bases, with 13 bases remaining between them. This CDR3 reads CASSAAGSADTQYF. In DNA form, the CDR3 reads TGTGCCAGCAGCGCGGCAGGGAGCGCAGATACGCAGTATTTT.

The chain employs TRBV7-9 and TRBJ2-3; the match to TRBD1 covers 7 bases. This CDR3 spans 14 amino acids. Germline V gene data show CDR1 as SEHNR and CDR2 as FQNEAQ (reference sequence). V shed 5 bases, J shed 5 bases, and the junction held 7 bases outside the gene matches. The CDR3 loop is CASSVHRGRDTQYF. The CDR3 DNA follows: TGTGCCAGCAGCGTTCACAGGGGAAGAGATACGCAGTATTTT.

This clonotype came up many times. The J gene is TRBJ1-1, the V gene TRBV12-3 or TRBV12-4; D is possibly TRBD1 (6 bases). V dropped 5 bases and J dropped 4 bases, with 11 bases sitting between them. This CDR3 is 13 amino acids long. CDR3 residues: CASSRGGGTEAFF. In DNA, the CDR3 is TGTGCCAGCAGTAGGGGGGGTGGCACTGAAGCTTTCTTT.

This clonotype has ten or more counts. The J gene is TRBJ2-3, the V gene TRBV12-3 or TRBV12-4; 11 bases line up with TRBD1. CDR3 length: 15 residues. J lost 3 bases, V lost 6 bases, and 5 bases had no gene match. CDR3 bases: TGTGCCAGCAGCTTGGGACAGGGGGAAACAGATACGCAGTATTTT. It codes for CASSLGQGETDTQYF.

In its sample, this clonotype was seen a few times. The V gene is TRBV5-1, the J gene TRBJ2-2; tentative D call: TRBD1 (5 bases). Trimming took 4 bases from V and 6 from J, leaving 13 bases between them. The CDR3 totals 14 residues. CDR1 and CDR2 from the germline V gene are SGHRS and YFSETQ. The CDR3 sequence is CASSQGWVPGELFF. In DNA, the CDR3 is TGCGCCAGCAGCCAGGGTTGGGTCCCCGGGGAGCTGTTTTTT.

Concerning this clonotype itself: A read error may be the cause here, since a much bigger clone is one base away. The chain combines TRBV28 with TRBJ2-1; 7 nucleotides match TRBD1. Germline V lookup: CDR1 MDHEN, CDR2 SYDVKM. CDR3 length: 13 residues. CDR3 nucleotide sequence: TGTGTCAGCAGACAGACAGGGCCCAATGAGCAGTTCTTC. This codes for CVSRQTGPNEQFF. The full variable domain, in which reference TRBV28 and TRBJ2-1 provide the parts outside the CDR3, is DVKVTQSSRYLVKRTGEKVFLECVQDMDHENMFWYRQDPGLGLRLIYFSYDVKMKEKGDIPEGYSVSREKKERFSLILESASTNQTSMYLCVSRQTGPNEQFFGPGTRLTVL.

The sample holds many counts of this clonotype. The genes are TRBV7-9 and TRBJ2-7, with D tentatively TRBD1 (6 bases). Germline CDR1 reads SEHNR; CDR2 reads FQNEAQ (reference sequence). The CDR3 totals 14 residues. The V end lost 2 bases, the J end lost 3 bases, and 11 bases lay between the germline ends. CDR3 sequence reads: CASSLLQGHYEQYF. In nucleotides, the CDR3 is TGTGCCAGCAGCTTACTGCAGGGGCACTACGAGCAGTACTTC. Using reference TRBV7-9 and TRBJ2-7 for the parts outside the CDR3, the full variable domain is DTGVSQNPRHKITKRGQNVTFRCDPISEHNRLYWYRQTLGQGPEFLTYFQNEAQLEKSRLLSDRFSAERPKGSFSTLEIQRTEQGDSAMYLCASSLLQGHYEQYFGPGTRLTVT.